The entry below gives a single T cell receptor beta chain sequence along with its context. Its antigen is unidentified. The data stem from a study of cytomegalovirus exposure and HLA in healthy donors. Study details: Of all 400 or so donors who were genotyped, 80% to 85% belonged to the Caucasian-associated ancestry cluster. General study results and limits: Accounts indicate the classifier identified cytomegalovirus status with strong specificity and sensitivity. Confirmation was obtained in vitro that a few CMV-associated chains are specific for CMV antigens.

The PCR used 60 Vbeta and 13 Jbeta primers. Clones were read by immunoSEQ multiplex PCR, and TCRdb kept only the in-frame ones, dropping some. Across tens of thousands of clones, the top ten clones capture about 1.2% of the sample. The V end was cut by 1 base, the J end by 6 bases, with 14 bases between. Per germline, CDR1 SGDLS and CDR2 YYNGEE. The CDR3 loop spans 15 amino acids. This clonotype was obtained from a man under 40 in good health and CMV-seronegative. The chain uses TRBV9 and TRBJ2-1; D may be TRBD2 (6 bases). Sequenced: PBMCs. Here the CDR3 reads CASSVPSRGGNEQFF. Here the CDR3 DNA reads TGTGCCAGCAGCGTACCAAGCCGGGGAGGCAATGAGCAGTTCTTC.